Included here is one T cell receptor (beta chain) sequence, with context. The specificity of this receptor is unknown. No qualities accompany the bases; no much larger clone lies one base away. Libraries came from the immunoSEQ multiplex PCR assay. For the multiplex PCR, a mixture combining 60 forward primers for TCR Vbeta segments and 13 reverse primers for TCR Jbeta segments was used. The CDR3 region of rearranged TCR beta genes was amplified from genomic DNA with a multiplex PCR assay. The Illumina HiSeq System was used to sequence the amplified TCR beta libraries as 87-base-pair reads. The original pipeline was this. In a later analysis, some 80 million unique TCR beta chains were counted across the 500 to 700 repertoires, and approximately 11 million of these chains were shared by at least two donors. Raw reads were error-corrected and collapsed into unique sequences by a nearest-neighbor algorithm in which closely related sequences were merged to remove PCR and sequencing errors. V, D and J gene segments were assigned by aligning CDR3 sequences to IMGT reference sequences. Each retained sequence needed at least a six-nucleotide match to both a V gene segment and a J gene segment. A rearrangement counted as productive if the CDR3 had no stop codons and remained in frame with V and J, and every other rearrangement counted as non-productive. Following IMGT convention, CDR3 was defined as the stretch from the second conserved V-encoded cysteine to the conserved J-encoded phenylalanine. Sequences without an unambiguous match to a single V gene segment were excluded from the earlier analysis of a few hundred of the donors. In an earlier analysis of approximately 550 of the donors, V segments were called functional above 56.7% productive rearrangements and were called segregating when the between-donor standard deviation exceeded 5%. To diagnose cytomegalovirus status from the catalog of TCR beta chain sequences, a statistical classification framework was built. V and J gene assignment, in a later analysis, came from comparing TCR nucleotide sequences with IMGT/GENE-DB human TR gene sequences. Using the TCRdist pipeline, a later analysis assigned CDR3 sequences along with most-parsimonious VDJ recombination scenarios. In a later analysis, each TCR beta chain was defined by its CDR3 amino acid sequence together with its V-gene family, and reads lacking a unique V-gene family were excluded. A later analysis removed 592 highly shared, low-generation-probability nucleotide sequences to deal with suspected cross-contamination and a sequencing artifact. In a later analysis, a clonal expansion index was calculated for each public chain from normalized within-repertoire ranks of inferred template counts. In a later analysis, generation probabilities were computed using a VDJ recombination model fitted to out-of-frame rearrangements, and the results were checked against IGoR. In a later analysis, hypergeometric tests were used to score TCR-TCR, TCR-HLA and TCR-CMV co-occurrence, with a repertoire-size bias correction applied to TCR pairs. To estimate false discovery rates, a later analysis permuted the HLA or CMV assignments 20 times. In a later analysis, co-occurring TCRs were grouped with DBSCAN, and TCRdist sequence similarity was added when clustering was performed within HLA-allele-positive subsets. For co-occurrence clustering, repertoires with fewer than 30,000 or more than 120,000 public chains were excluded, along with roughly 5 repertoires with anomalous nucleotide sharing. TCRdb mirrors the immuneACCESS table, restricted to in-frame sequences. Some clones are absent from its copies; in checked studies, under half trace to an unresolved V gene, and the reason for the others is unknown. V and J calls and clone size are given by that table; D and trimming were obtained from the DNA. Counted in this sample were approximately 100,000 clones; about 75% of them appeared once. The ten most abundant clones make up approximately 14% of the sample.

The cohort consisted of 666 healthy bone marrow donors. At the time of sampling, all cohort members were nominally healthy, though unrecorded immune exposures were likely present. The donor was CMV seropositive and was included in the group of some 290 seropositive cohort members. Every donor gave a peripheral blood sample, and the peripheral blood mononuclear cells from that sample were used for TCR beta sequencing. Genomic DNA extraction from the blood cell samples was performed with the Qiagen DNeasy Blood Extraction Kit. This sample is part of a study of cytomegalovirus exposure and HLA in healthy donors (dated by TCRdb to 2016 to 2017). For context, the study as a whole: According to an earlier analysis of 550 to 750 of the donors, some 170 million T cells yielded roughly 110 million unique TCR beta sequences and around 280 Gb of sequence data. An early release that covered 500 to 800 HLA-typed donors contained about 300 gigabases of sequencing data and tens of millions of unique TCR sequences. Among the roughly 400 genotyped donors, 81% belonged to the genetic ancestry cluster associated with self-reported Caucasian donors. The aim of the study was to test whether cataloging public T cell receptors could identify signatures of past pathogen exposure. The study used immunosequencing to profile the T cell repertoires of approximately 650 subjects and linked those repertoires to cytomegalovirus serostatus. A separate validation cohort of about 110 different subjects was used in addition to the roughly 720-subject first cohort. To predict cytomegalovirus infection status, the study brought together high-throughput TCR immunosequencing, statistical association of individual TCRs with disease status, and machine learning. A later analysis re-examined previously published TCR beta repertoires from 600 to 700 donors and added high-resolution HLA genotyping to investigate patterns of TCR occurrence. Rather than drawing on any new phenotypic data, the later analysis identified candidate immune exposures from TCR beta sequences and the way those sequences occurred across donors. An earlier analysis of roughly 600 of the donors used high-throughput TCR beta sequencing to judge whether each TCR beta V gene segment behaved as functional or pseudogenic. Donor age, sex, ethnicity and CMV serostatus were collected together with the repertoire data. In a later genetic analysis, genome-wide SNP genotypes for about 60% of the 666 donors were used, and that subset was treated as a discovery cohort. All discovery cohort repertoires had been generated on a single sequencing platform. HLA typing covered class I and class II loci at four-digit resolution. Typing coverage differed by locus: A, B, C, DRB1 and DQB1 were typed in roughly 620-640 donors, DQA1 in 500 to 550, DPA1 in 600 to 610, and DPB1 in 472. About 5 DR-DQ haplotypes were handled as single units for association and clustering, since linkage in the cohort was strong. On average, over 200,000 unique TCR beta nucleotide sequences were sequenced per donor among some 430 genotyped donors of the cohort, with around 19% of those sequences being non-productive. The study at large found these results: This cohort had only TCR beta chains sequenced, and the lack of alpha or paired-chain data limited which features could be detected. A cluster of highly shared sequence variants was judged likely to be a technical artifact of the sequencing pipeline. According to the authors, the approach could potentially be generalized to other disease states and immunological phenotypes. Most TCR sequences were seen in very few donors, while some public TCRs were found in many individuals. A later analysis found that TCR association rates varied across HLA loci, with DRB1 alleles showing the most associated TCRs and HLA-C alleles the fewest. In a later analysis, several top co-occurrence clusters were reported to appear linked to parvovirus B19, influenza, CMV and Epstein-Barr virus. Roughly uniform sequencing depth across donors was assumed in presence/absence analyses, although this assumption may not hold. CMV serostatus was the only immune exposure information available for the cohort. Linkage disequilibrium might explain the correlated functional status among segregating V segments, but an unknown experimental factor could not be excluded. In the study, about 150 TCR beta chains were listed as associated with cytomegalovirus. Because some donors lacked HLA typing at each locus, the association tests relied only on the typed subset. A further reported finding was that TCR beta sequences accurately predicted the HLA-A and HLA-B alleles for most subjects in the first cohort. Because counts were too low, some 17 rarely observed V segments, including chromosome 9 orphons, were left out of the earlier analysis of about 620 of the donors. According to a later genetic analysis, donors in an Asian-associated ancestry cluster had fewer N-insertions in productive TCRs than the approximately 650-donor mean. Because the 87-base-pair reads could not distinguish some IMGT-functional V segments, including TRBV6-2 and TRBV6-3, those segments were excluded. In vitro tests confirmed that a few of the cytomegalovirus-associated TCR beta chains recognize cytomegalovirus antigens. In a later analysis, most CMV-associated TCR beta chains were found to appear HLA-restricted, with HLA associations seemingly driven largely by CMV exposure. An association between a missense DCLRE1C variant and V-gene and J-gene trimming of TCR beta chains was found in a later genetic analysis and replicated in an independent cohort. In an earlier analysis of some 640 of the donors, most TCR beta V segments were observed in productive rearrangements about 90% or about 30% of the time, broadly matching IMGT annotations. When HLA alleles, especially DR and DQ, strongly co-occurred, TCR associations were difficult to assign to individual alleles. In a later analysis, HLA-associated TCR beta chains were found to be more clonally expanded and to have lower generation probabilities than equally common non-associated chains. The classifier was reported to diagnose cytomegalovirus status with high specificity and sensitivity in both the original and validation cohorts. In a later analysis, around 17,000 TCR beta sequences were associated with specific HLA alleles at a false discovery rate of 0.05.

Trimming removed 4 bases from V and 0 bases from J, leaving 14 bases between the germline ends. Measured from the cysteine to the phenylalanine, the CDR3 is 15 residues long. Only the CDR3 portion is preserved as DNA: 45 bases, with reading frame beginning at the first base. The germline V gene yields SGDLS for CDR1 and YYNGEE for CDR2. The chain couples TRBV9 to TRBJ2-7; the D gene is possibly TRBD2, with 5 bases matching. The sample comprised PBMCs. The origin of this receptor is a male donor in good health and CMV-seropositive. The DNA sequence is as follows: TGTGCCAGCAGCCCCGAAGCGGAGAACTCCTACGAGCAGTACTTC. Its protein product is CASSPEAENSYEQYF.